This TCR beta chain was recorded in a study of cytotoxic CD8 clonotypes in ibrutinib-treated CLL. Study-wide points: The study found clonality rose at ibrutinib response, then fell toward baseline at progression. Clonality measured at baseline exceeded age-matched healthy donors, tracking circulating CD8+ T-cell counts.

This clone was recorded once. The antigen is undetermined. Profiling relied on immunoSEQ multiplex PCR, and the TCRdb table lists in-frame clones only, not all of them. Of about 300,000 clones listed, around 69% were seen once; the top ten hold about 5.7%. The trim removed 1 base at V and 8 bases at J, leaving 16 bases unmatched. Germline CDR1 reads SGHDN; CDR2 reads FVKESK. The CDR3 length is 18 residues. This receptor was identified in a human donor with chronic lymphocytic leukemia. The sequencing used PBMCs, collected at disease progression, from a patient treated with ibrutinib. This chain uses TRBV14 with TRBJ2-1; 8 nucleotides agree with TRBD1. The CDR3 spells CASSQATPGQGPLDEQFF. The CDR3 bases are TGTGCCAGCAGCCAAGCCACCCCCGGACAGGGACCTTTGGATGAGCAGTTCTTC.